The clone carrying this T cell receptor (beta chain) was picked up a small number of times. For TCRbeta, the library was prepared with unique molecular identifiers. TCRdb processed the PCR reads anew with MiXCR; each CDR3 protein has one entry. The data show some 500,000 distinct CDR3 sequences, around a third seen once. J gave up 7 bases and V 2 bases, and 7 bases lay outside the gene matches. Germline CDR1 reads MNHEY; CDR2 reads SVGAGI. CDR3 length: 15 amino acids. The data originate from a study of T-cell reconstitution after alpha-beta-depleted transplantation in children. The J gene is TRBJ2-2, the V gene TRBV6-5, with 7 nucleotides matching TRBD2. This specimen consisted of PBMCs from the stem cell graft donor, obtained from the stem cell graft. The source is a human donor who donated a stem cell graft to a child with aplastic anemia. CDR3 DNA sequence: TGTGCCAGCAGTTACCGTCTGGGAGGGGTCGGGGAGCTGTTTTTT. It specifies CASSYRLGGVGELFF.